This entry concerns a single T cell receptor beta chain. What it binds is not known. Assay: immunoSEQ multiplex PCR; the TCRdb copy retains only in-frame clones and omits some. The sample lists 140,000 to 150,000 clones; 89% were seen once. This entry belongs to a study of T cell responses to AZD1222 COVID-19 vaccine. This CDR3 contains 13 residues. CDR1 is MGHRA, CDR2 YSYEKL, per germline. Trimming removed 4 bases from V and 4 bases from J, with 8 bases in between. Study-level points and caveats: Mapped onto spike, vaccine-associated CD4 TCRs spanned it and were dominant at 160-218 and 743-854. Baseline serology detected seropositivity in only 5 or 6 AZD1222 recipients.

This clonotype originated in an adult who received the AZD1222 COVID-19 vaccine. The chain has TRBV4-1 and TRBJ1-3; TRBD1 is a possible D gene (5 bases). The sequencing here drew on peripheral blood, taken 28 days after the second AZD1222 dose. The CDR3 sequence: CASSLRGGNTIYF. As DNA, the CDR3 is TGCGCCAGCAGCCTCCGGGGGGGAAACACCATATATTTT.